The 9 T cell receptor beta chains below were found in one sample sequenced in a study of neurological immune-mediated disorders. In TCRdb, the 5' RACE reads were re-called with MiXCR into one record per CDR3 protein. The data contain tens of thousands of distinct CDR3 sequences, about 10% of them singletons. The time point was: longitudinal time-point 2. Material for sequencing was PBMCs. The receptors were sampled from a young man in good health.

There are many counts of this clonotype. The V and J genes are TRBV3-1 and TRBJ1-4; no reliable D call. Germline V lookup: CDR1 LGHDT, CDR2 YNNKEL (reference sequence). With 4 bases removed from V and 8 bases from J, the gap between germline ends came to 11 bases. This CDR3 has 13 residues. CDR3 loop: CASSPLYSEKLFF. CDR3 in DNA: TGTGCCAGCAGCCCGTTGTACTCCGAAAAACTGTTTTTT.

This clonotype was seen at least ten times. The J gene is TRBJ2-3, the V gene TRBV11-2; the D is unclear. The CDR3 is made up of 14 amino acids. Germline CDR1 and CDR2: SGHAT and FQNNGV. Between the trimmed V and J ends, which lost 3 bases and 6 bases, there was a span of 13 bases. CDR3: CASSFGATSDTQYF. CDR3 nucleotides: TGTGCCAGCAGCTTCGGAGCCACATCCGATACGCAGTATTTT.

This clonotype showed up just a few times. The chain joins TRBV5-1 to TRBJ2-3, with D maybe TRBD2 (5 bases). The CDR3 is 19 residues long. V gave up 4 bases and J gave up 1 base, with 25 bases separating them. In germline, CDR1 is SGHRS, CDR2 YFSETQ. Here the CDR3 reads CASSLPGLSEWRGTDTQYF. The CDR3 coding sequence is TGCGCCAGCAGCCTACCGGGTCTCTCGGAATGGCGGGGCACAGATACGCAGTATTTT.

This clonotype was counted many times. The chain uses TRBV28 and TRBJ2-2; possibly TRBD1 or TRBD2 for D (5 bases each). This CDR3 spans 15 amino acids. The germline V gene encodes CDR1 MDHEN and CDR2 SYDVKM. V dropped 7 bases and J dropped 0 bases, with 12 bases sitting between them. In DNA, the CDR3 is TGTGCCAGCACCTCGGGGACCACGAACACCGGGGAGCTGTTTTTT. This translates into CASTSGTTNTGELFF.

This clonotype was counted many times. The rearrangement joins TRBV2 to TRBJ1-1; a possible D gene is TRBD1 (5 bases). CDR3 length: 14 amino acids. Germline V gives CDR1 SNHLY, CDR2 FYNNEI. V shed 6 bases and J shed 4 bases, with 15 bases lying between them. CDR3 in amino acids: CASRFDRGGTEAFF. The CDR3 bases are TGTGCCAGCAGGTTTGACCGGGGCGGCACTGAAGCTTTCTTT. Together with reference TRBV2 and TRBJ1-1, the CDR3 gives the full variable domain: EPEVTQTPSHQVTQMGQEVILRCVPISNHLYFYWYRQILGQKVEFLVSFYNNEISEKSEIFDDQFSVERPDGSNFTLKIRSTKLEDSAMYFCASRFDRGGTEAFFGQGTRLTVV.

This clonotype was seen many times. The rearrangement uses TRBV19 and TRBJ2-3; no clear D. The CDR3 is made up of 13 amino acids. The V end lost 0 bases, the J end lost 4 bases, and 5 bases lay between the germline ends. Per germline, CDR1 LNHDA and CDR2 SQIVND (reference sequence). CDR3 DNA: TGTGCCAGTAGTATAGATCGCGCAGATACGCAGTATTTT. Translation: CASSIDRADTQYF.

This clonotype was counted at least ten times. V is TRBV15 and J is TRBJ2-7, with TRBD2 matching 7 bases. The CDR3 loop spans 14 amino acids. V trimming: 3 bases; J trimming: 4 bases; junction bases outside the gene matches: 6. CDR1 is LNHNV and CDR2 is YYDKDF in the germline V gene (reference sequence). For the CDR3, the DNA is TGTGCCACCAGCAGTTTGAGCGGGATTTACGAGCAGTACTTC. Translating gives CATSSLSGIYEQYF.

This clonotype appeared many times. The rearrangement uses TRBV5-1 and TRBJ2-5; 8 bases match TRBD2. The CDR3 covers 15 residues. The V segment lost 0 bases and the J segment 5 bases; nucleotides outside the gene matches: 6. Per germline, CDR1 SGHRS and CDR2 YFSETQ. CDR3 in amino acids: CASSLAREGPETQYF. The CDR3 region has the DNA TGCGCCAGCAGCTTGGCTCGGGAGGGCCCTGAGACCCAGTACTTC.

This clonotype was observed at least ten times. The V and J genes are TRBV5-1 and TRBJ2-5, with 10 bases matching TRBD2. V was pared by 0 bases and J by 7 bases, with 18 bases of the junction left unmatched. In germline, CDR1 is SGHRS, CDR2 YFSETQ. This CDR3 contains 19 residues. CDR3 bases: TGCGCCAGCAGCTTGGAGGGGCTAGCGGGAGCACCGGGTGGAGGGACCCAGTACTTC. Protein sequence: CASSLEGLAGAPGGGTQYF.